Each of the 2 T cell receptor beta chains below was sequenced from the same sample in a study of identical twins. TCRdb reprocessed the 5' RACE reads with MiXCR, giving one entry per CDR3 protein. Found here are 1.5 million to 2 million distinct CDR3 sequences, 25% to 35% of them singletons; the top ten hold less than 0.35%. Sample: cord blood. These receptors were obtained from a newborn girl in good health.

V usage is TRBV2 and J usage is TRBJ2-7; 9 bases fit TRBD2. TRBJ2-5 matches the DNA end more closely, so the J call is doubtful. CDR1 is SNHLY and CDR2 is FYNNEI in the germline V gene. The length of the CDR3 is 13 residues. In DNA form, the CDR3 reads TGTGCCAGCAGTGGAATTAGCGGGGGGACCCAGTACTTC. Protein product: CASSGISGGTQYF.

There are a few counts of this clonotype. The J gene is TRBJ2-7, the V gene TRBV5-1; TRBD2 aligns across 7 bases. This CDR3 spans 13 amino acids. V lost 3 bases, J lost 3 bases, and 3 bases stayed unmatched. Germline CDR1 is SGHRS and CDR2 is YFSETQ. CDR3 nucleotides: TGCGCCAGCAGCTCTGGGGGGGACTACGAGCAGTACTTC. Translating it yields CASSSGGDYEQYF. Filled out from reference TRBV5-1 and TRBJ2-7, the complete variable domain reads KAGVTQTPRYLIKTRGQQVTLSCSPISGHRSVSWYQQTPGQGLQFLFEYFSETQRNKGNFPGRFSGRQFSNSRSEMNVSTLELGDSALYLCASSSGGDYEQYFGPGTRLTVT.